The 7 T cell receptor beta chains below come from one sample, sequenced in a study of blood T cell repertoires in COVID-19. Using immunoSEQ multiplex PCR, the repertoire was profiled, and TCRdb retains in-frame clones only, with some absent. Altogether about 50,000 clones are present, more than 70% being singletons, with the ten largest covering around 18%. Sequenced input: peripheral blood. The receptors derive from a human donor in a cohort sampled during active COVID-19.

The CDR3 here is CASSRNTSTPGGGESYEQYF. The CDR3, as DNA: TGCGCCAGCAGCCGAAACACCTCGACCCCCGGGGGGGGTGAATCCTACGAGCAGTACTTC. The chain uses TRBV4-3 and TRBJ2-7, with TRBD2 matching 8 bases. The CDR3 contains 20 residues. CDR1 is LGHNA, CDR2 YSLEER, per germline. The V segment lost 4 bases and the J segment 1 base; nucleotides outside the gene matches: 21.

This chain uses TRBV19 with TRBJ1-2; D not resolved. There are 13 residues in the CDR3. The V gene lost 0 bases and the J gene lost 3 bases, with 5 bases spanning the gap. Germline CDR1 and CDR2: LNHDA and SQIVND (reference sequence). The CDR3 nucleotides are TGTGCCAGTAGTATAGAAAACTACTATGGCTACACCTTC. Its protein product is CASSIENYYGYTF.

V usage is TRBV6-2 or TRBV6-3 and J usage is TRBJ2-1; 12 nucleotides align to TRBD2. Germline V CDR1 and CDR2: MNHEY, SVGEGT. Losses at the gene ends were 6 bases for V and 0 bases for J; bases not matched to a gene: 9. The CDR3 sequence is 18 residues long. CDR3 protein: CASSRLAGARSSYNEQFF. DNA of the CDR3: TGTGCCAGCAGCAGACTAGCGGGGGCCCGGAGCTCCTACAATGAGCAGTTCTTC.

The rearrangement links TRBV7-9 to TRBJ1-2; unclear D gene. V gave up 0 bases and J gave up 6 bases, with 14 bases separating them. Germline V CDR1 and CDR2: SEHNR, FQNEAQ (reference sequence). CDR3 length: 15 residues. The CDR3 reads CASSLASDGLHGYTF. The CDR3 nucleotides are TGTGCCAGCAGCTTAGCTTCCGACGGACTTCATGGCTACACCTTC.

The chain recombines TRBV6-4 with TRBJ2-1; D is perhaps TRBD1 (6 bases). V lost 3 bases, J lost 2 bases, and 11 bases lay in between. Germline V CDR1 and CDR2: MRHNA, SNTAGT. The CDR3 covers 15 residues. The CDR3 DNA sequence: TGTGCCAGCAGTGAAACAGGGAGTGCCTACAATGAGCAGTTCTTC. The encoded protein is CASSETGSAYNEQFF.

This chain uses TRBV10-3 with TRBJ1-6; D call uncertain. Germline-derived CDR1 and CDR2 are ENHRY and SYGVKD. This CDR3 is 15 amino acids long. Trimming removed 0 bases at V and 11 bases at J, with 14 bases between. The CDR3 sequence is CAISESNQSMAPLHF. Here the CDR3 DNA reads TGTGCCATCAGTGAGTCCAATCAGTCCATGGCACCCCTCCACTTT.

The chain joins TRBV18 to TRBJ2-1, with 8 positions matching TRBD2. The germline V gene has CDR1 KGHSH and CDR2 LQKENI. This CDR3 contains 15 residues. After removal of 3 bases from V and 7 bases from J, the junction contained 8 bases not matched to a gene. CDR3 bases: TGTGCCAGCTCACCGAGAATTAGCGGGGTAAATGAGCAGTTCTTC. Translated, it gives CASSPRISGVNEQFF.